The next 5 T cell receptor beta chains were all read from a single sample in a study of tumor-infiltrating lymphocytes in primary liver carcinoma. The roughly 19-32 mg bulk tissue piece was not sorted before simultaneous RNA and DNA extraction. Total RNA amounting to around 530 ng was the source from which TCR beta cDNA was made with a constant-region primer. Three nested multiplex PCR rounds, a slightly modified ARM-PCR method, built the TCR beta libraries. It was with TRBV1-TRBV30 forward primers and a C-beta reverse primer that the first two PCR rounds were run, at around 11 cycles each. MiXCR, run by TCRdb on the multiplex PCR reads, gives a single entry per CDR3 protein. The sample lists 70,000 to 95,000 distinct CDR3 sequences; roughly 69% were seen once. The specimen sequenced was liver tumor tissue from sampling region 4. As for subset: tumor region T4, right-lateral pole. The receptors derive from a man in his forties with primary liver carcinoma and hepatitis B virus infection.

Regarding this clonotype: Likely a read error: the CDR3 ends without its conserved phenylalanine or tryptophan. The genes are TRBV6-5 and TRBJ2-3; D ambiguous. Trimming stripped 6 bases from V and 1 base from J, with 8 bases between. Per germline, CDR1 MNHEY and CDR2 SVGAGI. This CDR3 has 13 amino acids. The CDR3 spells CASRGMGTDTQYY. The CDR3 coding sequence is TGTGCCAGCAGAGGGATGGGCACAGATACGCAGTATTAT.

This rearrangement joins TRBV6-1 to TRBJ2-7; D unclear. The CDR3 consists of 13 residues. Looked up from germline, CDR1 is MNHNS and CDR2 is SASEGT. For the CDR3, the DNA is TGTACTGGCAGTGAATGGGTTTTCTACGAGCAGTACTTC. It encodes CTGSEWVFYEQYF.

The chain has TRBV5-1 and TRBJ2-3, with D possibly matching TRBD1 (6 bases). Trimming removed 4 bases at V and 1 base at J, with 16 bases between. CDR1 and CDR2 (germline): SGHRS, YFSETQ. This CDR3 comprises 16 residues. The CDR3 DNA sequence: TGCGCCAGCAGCCGGCAACAGGGAGTTTGCACAGATACGCAGTATTTT. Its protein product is CASSRQQGVCTDTQYF. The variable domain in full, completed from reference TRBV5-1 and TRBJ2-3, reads KAGVTQTPRYLIKTRGQQVTLSCSPISGHRSVSWYQQTPGQGLQFLFEYFSETQRNKGNFPGRFSGRQFSNSRSEMNVSTLELGDSALYLCASSRQQGVCTDTQYFGPGTRLTVL.

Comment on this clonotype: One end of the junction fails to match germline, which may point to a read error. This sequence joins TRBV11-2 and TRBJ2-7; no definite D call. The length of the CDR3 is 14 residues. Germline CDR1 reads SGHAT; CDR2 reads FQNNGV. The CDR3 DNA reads TGTGCCAGGAGCTTATCTGACACTGCCTACGAGCAGTACTTT. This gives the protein CARSLSDTAYEQYF. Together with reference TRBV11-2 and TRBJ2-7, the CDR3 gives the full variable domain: EAGVAQSPRYKIIEKRQSVAFWCNPISGHATLYWYQQILGQGPKLLIQFQNNGVVDDSQLPKDRFSAERLKGVDSTLKIQPAKLEDSAVYLCARSLSDTAYEQYFGPGTRLTVT.

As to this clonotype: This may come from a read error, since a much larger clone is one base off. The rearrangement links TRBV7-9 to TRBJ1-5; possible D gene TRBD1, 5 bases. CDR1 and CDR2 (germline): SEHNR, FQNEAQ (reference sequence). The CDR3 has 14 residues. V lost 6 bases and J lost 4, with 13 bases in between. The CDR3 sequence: CASSVDGGNQPQHF. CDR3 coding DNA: TGTGCCAGCAGTGTGGACGGGGGGAATCAGCCCCAGCATTTT.